Listed here are 17 T cell receptor beta chains from one sample, sequenced in a study of blood T cell repertoires in COVID-19. Sequencing used immunoSEQ multiplex PCR; TCRdb keeps in-frame clones, though not all of them. This table holds about 40,000 clones, over 80% found once. The sequencing input was peripheral blood. The receptors come from an older woman with acute or convalescent COVID-19.

The DNA for the CDR3 is TGTGCCACCAGCAGAGTAGGACAGACCTACGAGCAGTACGTC. Its translation is CATSRVGQTYEQYV. This sequence joins TRBV15 and TRBJ2-7, with D possibly being TRBD1 (6 bases). There are 14 residues in the CDR3. The V end lost 1 base, the J end lost 2 bases, and 9 bases lay between the germline ends. CDR1 is LNHNV and CDR2 is YYDKDF in the germline V gene (reference sequence).

The J gene is TRBJ2-3, the V gene TRBV24-1; 9 nucleotides match TRBD1. The V gene end was trimmed by 12 bases and the J gene end by 3 bases; junction bases not matched to a gene: 9. The CDR3 runs to 14 residues. Germline CDR1 and CDR2: KGHDR and SFDVKD. CDR3 protein: CASAGTGLTDTQYF. The CDR3 coding sequence is TGTGCCTCGGCAGGGACAGGGCTGACAGATACGCAGTATTTT.

The gene calls are TRBV19 and TRBJ2-1, with 13 positions matching TRBD2. CDR1 and CDR2 (germline): LNHDA, SQIVND (reference sequence). CDR3 length: 17 residues. Trimming cost V 5 bases and J 5 bases; bases outside gene matches: 9. The CDR3 bases are TGTGCCAGTAGTCCCGGACTAGCGGGGGCGCGTGACAATGAGCAGTTCTTC. This codes for CASSPGLAGARDNEQFF.

The chain recombines TRBV25-1 with TRBJ2-1; possibly TRBD2 for D (5 bases). CDR1 is MGHDK, CDR2 SYGVNS, per germline. The CDR3 covers 13 residues. Trimming pared 2 bases from V and 9 bases from J, leaving 11 bases between. The CDR3 nucleotides read TGTGCCAGCAGTGAACGGCAGGCGGGTGAGCAGTTCTTC. Encoded protein: CASSERQAGEQFF.

The chain joins TRBV9 to TRBJ2-1, with D possibly being TRBD2 (6 bases). This CDR3 is built from 16 residues. V was clipped by 3 bases and J by 8 bases, with 21 bases between them. Germline lookup yields CDR1 SGDLS and CDR2 YYNGEE. The CDR3, as DNA: TGTGCCAGCAGCGCCGGCCCGGGGGTGGGCCGCGATGAGCAGTTCTTC. Its translation: CASSAGPGVGRDEQFF.

This chain uses TRBV15 with TRBJ2-1; 7 bases are shared with TRBD2. Germline loops: CDR1 LNHNV, CDR2 YYDKDF (reference sequence). The CDR3 loop spans 14 amino acids. V gave up 4 bases and J gave up 3 bases; unmatched junction bases: 3. The CDR3 sequence: CATSKERGYNEQFF. Written as DNA, the CDR3 is TGTGCCACCAGCAAGGAGCGGGGCTACAATGAGCAGTTCTTC.

The CDR3 region is CASSPDRDYGYTF. DNA of the CDR3: TGTGCCAGCTCACCGGACAGGGACTATGGCTACACCTTC. The V call is TRBV18, the J call TRBJ1-2, with 8 bases identical to TRBD1. Germline lookup yields CDR1 KGHSH and CDR2 LQKENI. V gave up 3 bases and J gave up 3 bases; unmatched junction bases: 0. CDR3 length: 13 amino acids.

In this sample, this clone turned up once. J is TRBJ2-4 and V is TRBV7-2, with D tentatively TRBD2 (5 bases). Germline CDR1 reads SGHTA; CDR2 reads FQGNSA. The V end lost 5 bases, the J end lost 1 base, and 15 bases lay between the germline ends. This CDR3 region has 16 residues. CDR3 sequence (DNA): TGTGCCAGCAGCCCTAGCCGGGTAGGCGCCAAAAACATTCAGTACTTC. This encodes CASSPSRVGAKNIQYF.

The chain employs TRBV10-1 and TRBJ1-4, with 7 bases identical to TRBD1. The length of the CDR3 is 15 residues. CDR1 is WNHNN, CDR2 SYGVQD, per germline (reference sequence). With 0 bases clipped from V and 5 bases from J, the junction kept 3 bases outside the gene matches. CDR3 in amino acids: CASSESNRGNEKLFF. The CDR3 DNA follows: TGCGCCAGCAGTGAGTCGAACAGGGGCAATGAAAAACTGTTTTTT.

The chain combines TRBV20-1 with TRBJ2-7; 7 bases match TRBD2. The CDR3 has 11 residues. Germline lookup yields CDR1 DFQATT and CDR2 SNEGSKA (reference sequence). J was trimmed by 7 bases and V by 3 bases; bases with no gene match: 3. CDR3 sequence (DNA): TGCAGTGCTAGCGGGGGGTTGGAGCAGTACGTC. It specifies CSASGGLEQYV.

The rearrangement uses TRBV28 and TRBJ2-7, with D tentatively TRBD2 (7 bases). Trimming removed 6 bases at V and 0 bases at J, with 12 bases between. Germline V gene data show CDR1 as MDHEN and CDR2 as SYDVKM. There are 14 residues in the CDR3. DNA for the CDR3: TGTGCCAGCAGAGGGCGGGGGCACTCCTACGAGCAGTACGTC. As protein: CASRGRGHSYEQYV.

The chain has TRBV12-3 or TRBV12-4 and TRBJ1-2, with 7 bases lining up with TRBD1. This CDR3 is built from 12 residues. V lost 5 bases, J lost 5 bases, and 2 bases stayed unmatched. The CDR3 DNA sequence: TGTGCCAGCAGTCGGACAGGATATGGCTACACCTTC. It codes for CASSRTGYGYTF.

This chain uses TRBV9 with TRBJ1-4; D ambiguous. The CDR3 has 14 residues. Germline V CDR1 and CDR2: SGDLS, YYNGEE. V was cut by 3 bases and J by 0 bases, with 6 bases left in between. The CDR3 region has the DNA TGTGCCAGCAGCGCGGAGGCAACTAATGAAAAACTGTTTTTT. Translation gives CASSAEATNEKLFF.

This clone was counted a few times. V gene TRBV28 combines with J gene TRBJ1-4; a weak D match, TRBD1 (5 bases). This CDR3 has 15 residues. CDR1 is MDHEN, CDR2 SYDVKM, per germline. Trimming cost V 7 bases and J 6 bases, with 18 bases left between them. The CDR3 nucleotides are TGTGCCAGCACCCCTTCAGGGCTCTTTGATGAAAAACTGTTTTTT. Translating it yields CASTPSGLFDEKLFF.

The V and J genes are TRBV12-5 and TRBJ2-2, with TRBD1 as a possible D gene (6 bases). The ends were cut back, 6 bases at V and 4 bases at J, with 15 bases in the middle. CDR1 and CDR2 from the germline V gene are LGHNT and FRNRAP. CDR3 length: 15 amino acids. The CDR3 DNA reads as TGTGCTAGTGGGCCCGGGACAACGATCACCGGGGAGCTGTTTTTT. It specifies CASGPGTTITGELFF.

The sample holds one count of this clone. The chain couples TRBV6-5 to TRBJ2-3; tentatively, D is TRBD2 (7 bases). The germline V and J ends were trimmed by 6 bases and 3 bases, with 13 bases remaining between them. This CDR3 is built from 14 residues. CDR1 and CDR2 from the germline V gene are MNHEY and SVGAGI. CDR3 protein: CASSKGEGTDTQYF. For the CDR3, the DNA is TGTGCCAGCAGCAAGGGGGAGGGGACAGATACGCAGTATTTT.

This chain links TRBV11-2 with TRBJ1-2; D unclear. The CDR3 runs to 13 residues. Germline V gives CDR1 SGHAT, CDR2 FQNNGV. V was shortened by 0 bases and J by 3 bases, with 5 bases between the two germline ends. Written as DNA, the CDR3 is TGTGCCAGCAGCTTAGACGGGGACTATGGCTACACCTTC. Translated: CASSLDGDYGYTF.